The entry below gives a single T cell receptor (beta chain) sequence along with its context. Its antigen is currently unknown. The study reverse transcribed the entire isolated RNA, so it sequenced expressed TCRB transcripts. Repertoires were generated with immunoSEQ multiplex PCR, while TCRdb's copy carries only in-frame clones and drops some. The profile shows some 250,000 clones, roughly 13% of them singletons. The record originates from a study of beta chain features in type 1 diabetes. Study as a whole: Examination of sorted cells across all samples involved 90 million to 120 million cells. Study findings and constraints: Naive, central memory and Treg TCRB repertoires seemed to resemble each other more closely in patients than they did in healthy donors. TCRB CDR3 length was moderately but significantly reduced in all four CD4+ subsets of Type 1 diabetes patients. In these data, an HLA type influence on TCRB rearrangement remained unresolved.

It was via CD45RO/CCR7/CD25/CD127/CD95/CD27 that CD4+ naive, central memory, regulatory and stem cell-like memory cells were sorted. The sequencing sample was made of naive CD4+ T cells from blood. The TCR comes from a man aged 25 to 40 with type 1 diabetes.

CDR3: CANQRGLAGAETQYF. DNA for the CDR3: TGTGCCAACCAGCGGGGGCTAGCGGGGGCAGAGACCCAGTACTTC. The V gene is TRBV13, the J gene TRBJ2-5; 10 nucleotides agree with TRBD2. Germline assignment: CDR1 PRHDT and CDR2 FYEKMQ (reference sequence). The junction had 12 bases not matched to a gene; V was cut back by 10 bases and J by 4 bases. The CDR3 covers 15 residues.